This TCR beta chain was recorded in a study of T cell clusters in autoimmune cytopenias. TRB amplification used approximately 250 ng of peripheral blood genomic DNA. Germline CDR1 SEHNR, CDR2 FQNEAQ (reference sequence). The CDR3 is made up of 13 amino acids. TRB rearrangements were amplified by touch-down multiplex PCR with mixed TRB-A/B primers. TCRdb re-analyzed the multiplex PCR reads; it lists each CDR3 protein once, without DNA. The table lists thousands of distinct CDR3 sequences. This sample was shared with a second study, whose subject was T cell repertoires in aging, cancer and after chemotherapy. This second study notes: The full dataset contained several million TCR reads.

This clonotype was obtained from a human donor in good health. Material: peripheral blood. The chain carries TRBV7-9 and TRBJ1-2; TCRdb calls TRBD1, which cannot be checked without DNA. CDR3 region: CASSLVDSYGYTF.